A single TCR beta chain is shown here with its context. Its antigen is not identified. Some clones are missing from TCRdb's copy, which holds only in-frame ones; the method was immunoSEQ multiplex PCR. The sample includes 77,000 or so clones, roughly four fifths of them seen just once. This entry belongs to a study of a mutant IDH1 vaccine in newly diagnosed glioma. Across the whole study: Vaccines were first given 4-6 weeks after radiotherapy alone, or with temozolomide cycles. Radiotherapy, temozolomide, or both had been given previously, and both were given to most.

Time point specified: week 47, end of study. Each vaccine dose was 300 ug of mutant IDH1 20-mer peptide, with topical imiquimod. Administration of eight vaccinations to patients took place in weeks 1, 3, 5, 7, 11, 15, 19, 23. Notes on the study in general: Detectable vaccine-induced immune responses arose in around 93% of patients.

Trimming pared 0 bases from V and 10 bases from J, leaving 17 bases between. This CDR3 has 16 residues. Germline CDR1 is SGHNT and CDR2 is YYREEE (reference sequence). The source of this sequence is a man aged 40-49 years with glioma. J is TRBJ1-6 and V is TRBV5-4; the D gene is possibly TRBD1 (5 bases). The sequences come from PBMCs, collected from a glioma patient whose treatment included an IDH1 peptide vaccine. CDR3: CASSLAKAGFESPLHF. The CDR3 DNA reads as TGTGCCAGCAGCTTGGCCAAGGCAGGGTTTGAATCACCCCTCCACTTT. The entire variable domain, with the rest obtained from reference TRBV5-4 and TRBJ1-6, is as follows: ETGVTQSPTHLIKTRGQQVTLRCSSQSGHNTVSWYQQALGQGPQFIFQYYREEENGRGNFPPRFSGLQFPNYSSELNVNALELDDSALYLCASSLAKAGFESPLHFGNGTRLTVT.